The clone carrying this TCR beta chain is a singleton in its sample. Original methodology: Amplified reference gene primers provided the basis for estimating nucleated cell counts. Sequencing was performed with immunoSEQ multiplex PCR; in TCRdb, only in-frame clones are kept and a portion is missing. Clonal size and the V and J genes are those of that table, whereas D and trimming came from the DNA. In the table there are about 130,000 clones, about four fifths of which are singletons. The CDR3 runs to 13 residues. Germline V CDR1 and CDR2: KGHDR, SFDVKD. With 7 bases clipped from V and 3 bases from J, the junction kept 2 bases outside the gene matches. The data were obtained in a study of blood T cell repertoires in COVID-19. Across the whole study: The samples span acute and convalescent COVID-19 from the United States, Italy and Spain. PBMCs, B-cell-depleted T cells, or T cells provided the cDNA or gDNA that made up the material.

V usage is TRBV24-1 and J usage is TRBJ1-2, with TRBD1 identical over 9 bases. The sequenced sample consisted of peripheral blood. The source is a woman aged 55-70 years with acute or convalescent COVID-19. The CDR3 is CATSRTGDYGYTF. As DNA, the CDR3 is TGTGCCACCAGCAGGACAGGGGACTATGGCTACACCTTC.